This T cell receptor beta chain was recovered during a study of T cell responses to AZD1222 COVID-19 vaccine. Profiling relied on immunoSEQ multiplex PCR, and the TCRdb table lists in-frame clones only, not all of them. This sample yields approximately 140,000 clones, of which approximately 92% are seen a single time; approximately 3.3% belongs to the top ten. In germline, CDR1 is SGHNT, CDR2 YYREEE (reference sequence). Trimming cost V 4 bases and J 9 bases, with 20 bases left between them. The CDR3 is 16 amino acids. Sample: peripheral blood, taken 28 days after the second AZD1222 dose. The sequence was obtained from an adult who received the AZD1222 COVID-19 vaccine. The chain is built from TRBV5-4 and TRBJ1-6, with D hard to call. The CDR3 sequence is CASSEAGEGLRSPLHF. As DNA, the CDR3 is TGTGCCAGCAGCGAGGCTGGCGAGGGCCTACGTTCACCCCTCCACTTT.